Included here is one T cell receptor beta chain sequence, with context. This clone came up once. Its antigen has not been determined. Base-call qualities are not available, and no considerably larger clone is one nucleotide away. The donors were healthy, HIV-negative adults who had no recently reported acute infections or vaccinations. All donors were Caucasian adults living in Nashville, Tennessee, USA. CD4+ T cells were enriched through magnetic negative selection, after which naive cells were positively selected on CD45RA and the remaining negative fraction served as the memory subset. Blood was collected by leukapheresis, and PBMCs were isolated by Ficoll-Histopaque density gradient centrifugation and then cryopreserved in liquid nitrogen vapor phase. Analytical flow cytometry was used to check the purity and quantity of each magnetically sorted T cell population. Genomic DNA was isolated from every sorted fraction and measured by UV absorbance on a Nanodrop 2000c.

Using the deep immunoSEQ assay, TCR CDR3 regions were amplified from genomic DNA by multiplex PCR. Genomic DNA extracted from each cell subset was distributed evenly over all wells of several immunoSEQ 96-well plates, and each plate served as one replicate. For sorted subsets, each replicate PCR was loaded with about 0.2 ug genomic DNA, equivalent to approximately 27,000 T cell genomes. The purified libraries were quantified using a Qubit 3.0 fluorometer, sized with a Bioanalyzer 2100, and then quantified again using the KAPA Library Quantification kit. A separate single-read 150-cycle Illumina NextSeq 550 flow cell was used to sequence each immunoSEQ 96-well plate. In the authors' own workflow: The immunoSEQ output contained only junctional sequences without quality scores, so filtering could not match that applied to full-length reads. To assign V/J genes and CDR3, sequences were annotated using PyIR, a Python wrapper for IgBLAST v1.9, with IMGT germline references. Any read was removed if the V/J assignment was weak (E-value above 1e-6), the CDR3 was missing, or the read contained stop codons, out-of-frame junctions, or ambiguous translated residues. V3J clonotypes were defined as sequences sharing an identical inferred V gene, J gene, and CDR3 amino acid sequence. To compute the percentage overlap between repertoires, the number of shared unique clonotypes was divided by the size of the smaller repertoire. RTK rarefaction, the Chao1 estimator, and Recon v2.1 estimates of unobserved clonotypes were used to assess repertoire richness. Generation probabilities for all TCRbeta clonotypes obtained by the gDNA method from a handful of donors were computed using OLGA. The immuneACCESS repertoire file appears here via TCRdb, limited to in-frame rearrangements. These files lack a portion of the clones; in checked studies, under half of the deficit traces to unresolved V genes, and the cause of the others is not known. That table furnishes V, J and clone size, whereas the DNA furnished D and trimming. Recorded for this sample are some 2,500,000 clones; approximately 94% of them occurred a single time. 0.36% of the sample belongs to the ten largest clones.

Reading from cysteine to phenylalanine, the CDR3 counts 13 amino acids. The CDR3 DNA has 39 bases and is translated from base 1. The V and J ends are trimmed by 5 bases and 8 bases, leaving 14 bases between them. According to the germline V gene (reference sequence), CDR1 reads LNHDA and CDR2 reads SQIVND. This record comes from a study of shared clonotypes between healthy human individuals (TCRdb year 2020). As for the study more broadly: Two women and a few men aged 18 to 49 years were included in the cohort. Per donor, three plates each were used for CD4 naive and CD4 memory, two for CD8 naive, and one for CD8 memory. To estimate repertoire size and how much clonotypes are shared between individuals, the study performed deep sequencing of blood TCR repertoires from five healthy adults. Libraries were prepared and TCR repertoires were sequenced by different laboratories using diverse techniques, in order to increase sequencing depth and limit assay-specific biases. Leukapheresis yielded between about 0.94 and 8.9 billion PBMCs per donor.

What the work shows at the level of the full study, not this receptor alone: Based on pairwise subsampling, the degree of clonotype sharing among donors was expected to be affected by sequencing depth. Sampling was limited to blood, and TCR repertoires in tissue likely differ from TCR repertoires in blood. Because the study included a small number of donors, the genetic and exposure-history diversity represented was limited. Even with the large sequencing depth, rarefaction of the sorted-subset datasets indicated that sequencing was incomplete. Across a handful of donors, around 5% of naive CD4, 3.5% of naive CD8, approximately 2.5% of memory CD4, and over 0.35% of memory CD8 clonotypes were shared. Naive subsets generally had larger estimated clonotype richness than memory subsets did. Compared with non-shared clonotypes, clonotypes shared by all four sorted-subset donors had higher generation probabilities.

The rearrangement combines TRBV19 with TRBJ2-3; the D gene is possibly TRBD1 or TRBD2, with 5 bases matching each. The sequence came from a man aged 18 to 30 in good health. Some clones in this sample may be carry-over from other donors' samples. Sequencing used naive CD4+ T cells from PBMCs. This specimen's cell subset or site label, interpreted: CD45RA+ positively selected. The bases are TGTGCCAGTAGTGGGGAGAGGGGCGGTACGCAGTATTTT. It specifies CASSGERGGTQYF.